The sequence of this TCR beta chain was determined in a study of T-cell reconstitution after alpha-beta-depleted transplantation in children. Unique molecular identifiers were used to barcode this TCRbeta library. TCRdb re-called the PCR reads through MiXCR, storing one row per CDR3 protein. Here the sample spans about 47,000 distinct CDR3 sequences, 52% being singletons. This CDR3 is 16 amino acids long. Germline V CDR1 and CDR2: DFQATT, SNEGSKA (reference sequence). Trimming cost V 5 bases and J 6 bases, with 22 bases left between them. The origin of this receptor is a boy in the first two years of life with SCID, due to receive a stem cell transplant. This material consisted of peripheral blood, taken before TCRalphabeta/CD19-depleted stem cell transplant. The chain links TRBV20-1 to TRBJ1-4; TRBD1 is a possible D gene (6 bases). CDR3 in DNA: TGCAGTGCTCATGCGTTCTGGGGGCGAATGGATGAAAAACTGTTTTTT. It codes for CSAHAFWGRMDEKLFF.